This T cell receptor beta chain came from a study of cytomegalovirus exposure and HLA in healthy donors. Overall study context: Genotyping showed 81% of a few hundred donors falling in the Caucasian-associated ancestry cluster. Study results and caveats: As a later analysis showed, a missense DCLRE1C variant was linked to trimming of TCR beta V- and J-genes. TCR beta chains associated with HLA were, in a later analysis, more clonally expanded than equally common others.

The CDR3 has 12 amino acids. Germline CDR1 and CDR2: MGHDK and SYGVNS. Trimming removed 4 bases at V and 8 bases at J, with 8 bases between. With regard to this clone: No antigen is known for it.

Use of 60 Vbeta and 13 Jbeta primers characterized the PCR. The assay was immunoSEQ multiplex PCR, and TCRdb's table has in-frame clones only and misses some. The data show under 200,000 clones, around 80% seen once. Material: PBMCs. This chain joins TRBV25-1 and TRBJ1-4; D is ambiguous. This receptor was identified in a woman aged 45-65 years in good health and CMV-seropositive. DNA of the CDR3: TGTGCCAGCAGTGTACATATGGAAAAACTGTTTTTT. Translated: CASSVHMEKLFF.